Below, one T cell receptor beta chain is given with its context. The protocol was immunoSEQ multiplex PCR, while the TCRdb copy is restricted to in-frame clones and leaves out a portion. The sample has 1,500,000 or so clones; around 95% are singletons. The sample is drawn from a study of shared clonotypes between healthy human individuals. At the level of the study: The cohort comprised two women and three men. Their ages spanned 18 to 49 years.

Sequencing was carried out using naive CD4+ T cells sorted from blood. The subset is: CD45RA+ positively selected. The receptor was derived from a man aged 25-45 years in good health.

CDR3 residues: CASSLRDGDYNEQFF. DNA for the CDR3: TGCGCCAGCAGCCTCCGGGACGGGGATTACAATGAGCAGTTCTTC. This chain connects TRBV5-1 to TRBJ2-1; tentatively, D is TRBD1 or TRBD2 (5 bases each). CDR1 is SGHRS, CDR2 YFSETQ, per germline. V lost 4 bases and J 4 bases, leaving 15 bases between the germline ends. This CDR3 is built from 15 residues.